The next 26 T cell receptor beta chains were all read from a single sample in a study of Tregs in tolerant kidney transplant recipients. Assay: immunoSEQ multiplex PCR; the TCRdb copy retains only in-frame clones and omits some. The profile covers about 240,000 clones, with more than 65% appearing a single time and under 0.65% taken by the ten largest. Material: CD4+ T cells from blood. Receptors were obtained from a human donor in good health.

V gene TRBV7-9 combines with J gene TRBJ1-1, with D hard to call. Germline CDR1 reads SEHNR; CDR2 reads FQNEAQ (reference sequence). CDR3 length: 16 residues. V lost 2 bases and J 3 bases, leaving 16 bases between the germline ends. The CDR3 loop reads CASSLRTAPGDTEAFF. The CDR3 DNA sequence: TGTGCCAGCAGCTTAAGGACGGCGCCCGGGGACACTGAAGCTTTCTTT.

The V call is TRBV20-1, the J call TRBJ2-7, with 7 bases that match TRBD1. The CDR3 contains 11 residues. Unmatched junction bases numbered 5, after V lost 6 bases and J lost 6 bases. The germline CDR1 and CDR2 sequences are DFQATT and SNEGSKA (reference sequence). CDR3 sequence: CSAEQGTEQYF. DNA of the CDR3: TGCAGTGCGGAACAGGGGACCGAGCAGTACTTC.

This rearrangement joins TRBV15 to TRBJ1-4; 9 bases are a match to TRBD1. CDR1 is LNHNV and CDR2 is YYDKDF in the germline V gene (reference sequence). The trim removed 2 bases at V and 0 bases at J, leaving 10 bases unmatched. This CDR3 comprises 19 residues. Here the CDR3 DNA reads TGTGCCACCAGCAGACCACCGGGACAGGGAAGTGCAACTAATGAAAAACTGTTTTTT. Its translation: CATSRPPGQGSATNEKLFF.

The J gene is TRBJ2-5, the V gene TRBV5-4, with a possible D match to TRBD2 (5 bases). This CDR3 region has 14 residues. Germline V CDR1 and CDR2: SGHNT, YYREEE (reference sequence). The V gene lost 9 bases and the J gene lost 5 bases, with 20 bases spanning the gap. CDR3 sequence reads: CATLNILGGETQYF. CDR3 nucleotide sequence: TGTGCCACCCTCAACATTTTGGGCGGGGAGACCCAGTACTTC.

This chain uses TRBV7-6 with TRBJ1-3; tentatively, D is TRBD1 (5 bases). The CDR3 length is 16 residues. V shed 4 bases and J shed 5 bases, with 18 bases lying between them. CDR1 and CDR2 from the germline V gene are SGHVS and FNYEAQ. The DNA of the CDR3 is TGTGCCAGCAGCTACAGTCGGGACTCATCTAGAAACACCATATATTTT. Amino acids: CASSYSRDSSRNTIYF.

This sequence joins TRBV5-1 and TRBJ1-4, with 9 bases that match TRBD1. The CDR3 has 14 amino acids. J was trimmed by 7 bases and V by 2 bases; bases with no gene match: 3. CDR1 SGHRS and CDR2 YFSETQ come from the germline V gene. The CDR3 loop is CASSFGTGSEKLFF. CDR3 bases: TGCGCCAGCAGCTTTGGGACAGGGTCTGAAAAACTGTTTTTT.

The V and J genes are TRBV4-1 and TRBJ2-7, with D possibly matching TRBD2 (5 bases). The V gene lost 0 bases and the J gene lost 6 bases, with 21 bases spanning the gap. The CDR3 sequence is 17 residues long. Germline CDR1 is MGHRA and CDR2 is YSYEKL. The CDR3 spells CASSQDGGGLYPGEQYF. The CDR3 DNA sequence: TGCGCCAGCAGCCAAGATGGAGGCGGCCTATATCCCGGCGAGCAGTACTTC.

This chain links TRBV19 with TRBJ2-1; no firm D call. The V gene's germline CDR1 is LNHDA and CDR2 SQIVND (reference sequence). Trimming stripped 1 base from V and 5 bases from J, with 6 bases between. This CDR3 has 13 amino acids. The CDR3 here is CASSIGQNNEQFF. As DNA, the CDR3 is TGTGCCAGTAGTATAGGGCAGAACAATGAGCAGTTCTTC.

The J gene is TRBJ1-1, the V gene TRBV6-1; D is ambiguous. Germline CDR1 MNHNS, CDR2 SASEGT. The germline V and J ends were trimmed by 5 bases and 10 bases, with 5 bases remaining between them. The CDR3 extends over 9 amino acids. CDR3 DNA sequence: TGTGCCAGCAGTCAAGGAGCTTTCTTT. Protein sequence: CASSQGAFF.

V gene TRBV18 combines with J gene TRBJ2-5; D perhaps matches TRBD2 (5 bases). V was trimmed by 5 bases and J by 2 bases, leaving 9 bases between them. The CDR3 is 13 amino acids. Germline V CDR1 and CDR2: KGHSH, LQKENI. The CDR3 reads CASSKEVQETQYF. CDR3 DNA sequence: TGTGCCAGCTCAAAGGAGGTTCAAGAGACCCAGTACTTC.

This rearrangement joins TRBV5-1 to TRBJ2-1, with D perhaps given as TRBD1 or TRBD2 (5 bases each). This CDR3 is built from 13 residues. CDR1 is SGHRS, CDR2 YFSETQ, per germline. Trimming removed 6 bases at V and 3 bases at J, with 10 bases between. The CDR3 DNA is TGCGCCAGCACTAGGGACCTCTACAATGAGCAGTTCTTC. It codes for CASTRDLYNEQFF.

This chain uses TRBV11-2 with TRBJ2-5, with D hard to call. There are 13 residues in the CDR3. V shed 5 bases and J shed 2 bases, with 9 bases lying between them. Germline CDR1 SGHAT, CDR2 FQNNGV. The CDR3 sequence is CASSPLLQETQYF. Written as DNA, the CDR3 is TGTGCCAGCAGCCCCCTTTTGCAAGAGACCCAGTACTTC.

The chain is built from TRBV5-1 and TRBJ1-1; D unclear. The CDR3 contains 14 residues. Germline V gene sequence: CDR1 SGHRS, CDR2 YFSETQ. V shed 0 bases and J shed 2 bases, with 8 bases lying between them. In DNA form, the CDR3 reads TGCGCCAGCAGCTTGGAGATGTTCAACACTGAAGCTTTCTTT. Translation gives CASSLEMFNTEAFF.

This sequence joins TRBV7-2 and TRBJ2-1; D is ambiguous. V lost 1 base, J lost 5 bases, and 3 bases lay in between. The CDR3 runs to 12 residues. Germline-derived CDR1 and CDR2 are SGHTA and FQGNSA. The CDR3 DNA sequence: TGTGCCAGCAGCTTAGTCAACAATGAGCAGTTCTTC. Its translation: CASSLVNNEQFF.

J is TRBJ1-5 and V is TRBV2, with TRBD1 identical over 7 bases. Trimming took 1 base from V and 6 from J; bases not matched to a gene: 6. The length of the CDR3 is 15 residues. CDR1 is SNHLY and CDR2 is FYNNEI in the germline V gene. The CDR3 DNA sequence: TGTGCCAGCAGTGAAGGTGGTAGGGGGCGTCAGCCCCAGCATTTT. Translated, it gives CASSEGGRGRQPQHF.

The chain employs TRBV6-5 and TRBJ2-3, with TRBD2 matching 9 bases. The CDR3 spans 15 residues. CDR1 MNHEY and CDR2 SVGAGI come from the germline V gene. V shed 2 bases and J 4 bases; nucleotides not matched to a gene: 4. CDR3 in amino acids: CASSYRGGAPDTQYF. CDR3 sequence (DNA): TGTGCCAGCAGTTACCGCGGGGGGGCCCCAGATACGCAGTATTTT.

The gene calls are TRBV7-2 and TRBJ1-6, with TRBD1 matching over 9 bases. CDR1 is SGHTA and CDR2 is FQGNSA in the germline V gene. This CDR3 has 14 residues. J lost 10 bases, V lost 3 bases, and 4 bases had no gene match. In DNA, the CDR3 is TGTGCCAGCAGCTTGGACAGGGGCGAATCACCCCTCCACTTT. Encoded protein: CASSLDRGESPLHF. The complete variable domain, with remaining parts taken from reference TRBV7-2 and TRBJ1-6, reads GAGVSQSPSNKVTEKGKDVELRCDPISGHTALYWYRQSLGQGLEFLIYFQGNSAPDKSGLPSDRFSAERTGGSVSTLTIQRTQQEDSAVYLCASSLDRGESPLHFGNGTRLTVT.

This CDR3 reads CASSLGSGRPDPDNSPLHF. The CDR3, as DNA: TGCGCCAGCAGCTTGGGGAGCGGCCGACCCGATCCTGATAATTCACCCCTCCACTTT. J is TRBJ1-6 and V is TRBV5-1; D uncertain. From germline, CDR1 is SGHRS and CDR2 YFSETQ. CDR3 length: 19 residues. V was shortened by 0 bases and J by 5 bases, with 21 bases between the two germline ends.

The CDR3 reads CASSAQGAQGYTF. The CDR3 nucleotides are TGTGCCAGCAGTGCACAGGGGGCACAGGGCTACACCTTC. The rearrangement joins TRBV25-1 to TRBJ1-2, with 9 bases matching TRBD1. The CDR3 extends over 13 amino acids. The germline V gene encodes CDR1 MGHDK and CDR2 SYGVNS. V lost 4 bases and J lost 8; bases outside the gene matches: 5.

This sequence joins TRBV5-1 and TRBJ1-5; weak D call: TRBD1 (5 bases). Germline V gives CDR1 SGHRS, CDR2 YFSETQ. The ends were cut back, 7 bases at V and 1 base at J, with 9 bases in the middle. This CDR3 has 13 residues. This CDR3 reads CASRAGSNQPQHF. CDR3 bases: TGCGCCAGCCGGGCAGGGAGCAATCAGCCCCAGCATTTT.

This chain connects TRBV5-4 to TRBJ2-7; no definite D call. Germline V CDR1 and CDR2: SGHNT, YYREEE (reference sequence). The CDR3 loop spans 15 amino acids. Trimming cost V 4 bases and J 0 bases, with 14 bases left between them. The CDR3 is CASSPQQRPSYEQYF. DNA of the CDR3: TGTGCCAGCAGCCCCCAACAGAGACCCTCCTACGAGCAGTACTTC.

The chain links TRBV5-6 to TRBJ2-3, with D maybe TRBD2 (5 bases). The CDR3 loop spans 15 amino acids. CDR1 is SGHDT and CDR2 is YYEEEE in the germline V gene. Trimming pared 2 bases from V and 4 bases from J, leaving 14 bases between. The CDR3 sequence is CASSLTTPGSDTQYF. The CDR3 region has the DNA TGTGCCAGCAGCTTAACAACCCCGGGATCAGATACGCAGTATTTT.

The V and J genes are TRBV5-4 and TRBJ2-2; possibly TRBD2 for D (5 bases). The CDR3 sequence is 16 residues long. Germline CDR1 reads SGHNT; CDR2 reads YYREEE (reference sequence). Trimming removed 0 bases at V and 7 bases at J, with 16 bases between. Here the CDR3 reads CASSLAVELVGGELFF. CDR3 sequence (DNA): TGTGCCAGCAGCTTGGCCGTAGAACTAGTTGGCGGGGAGCTGTTTTTT.

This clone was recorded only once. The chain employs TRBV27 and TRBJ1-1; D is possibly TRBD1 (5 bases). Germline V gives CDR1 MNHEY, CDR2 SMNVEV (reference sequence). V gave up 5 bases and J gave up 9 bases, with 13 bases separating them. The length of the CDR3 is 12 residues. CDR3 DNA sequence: TGTGCCAGCAGTAGGCCGGGACGAAAAGCTTTCTTT. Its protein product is CASSRPGRKAFF.

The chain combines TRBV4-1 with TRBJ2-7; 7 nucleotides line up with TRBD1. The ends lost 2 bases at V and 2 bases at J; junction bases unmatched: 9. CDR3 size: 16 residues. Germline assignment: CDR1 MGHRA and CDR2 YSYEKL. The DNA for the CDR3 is TGCGCCAGCAGCCAACTTAGACAGGGAGTAGCCTACGAGCAGTACTTC. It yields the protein CASSQLRQGVAYEQYF.

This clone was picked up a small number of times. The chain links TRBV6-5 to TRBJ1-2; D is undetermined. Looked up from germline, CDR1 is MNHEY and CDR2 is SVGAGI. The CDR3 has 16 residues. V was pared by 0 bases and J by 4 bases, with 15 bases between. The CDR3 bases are TGTGCCAGCAGTTACTCCGGACTCCTAACACCCTATGGCTACACCTTC. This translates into CASSYSGLLTPYGYTF.